This TCR beta chain is drawn from a study of OX40 agonist ivuxolimab in advanced cancers. The study in broad terms: The costimulatory receptor OX40 (CD134) was targeted by ivuxolimab, a fully human IgG2 agonistic monoclonal antibody. Peripheral TCRbeta sequencing aimed to test whether ivuxolimab altered TCR sequence diversity and caused clonal T-cell expansion. Intravenous ivuxolimab was administered to patients every 2 weeks at six dose levels: 0.01, 0.1, 0.3, 1.5, 3 and 10 mg/kg. The paper reports the monotherapy dose-escalation portion (N = 52 patients) of the phase I ivuxolimab trial. Patients were allowed to have had prior anti-PD-1, anti-PD-L1 or anti-CTLA-4 therapy, and around 41% of the dose-escalation patients had previously received checkpoint inhibitors. Partial responses occurred in three dose-escalation patients, of whom one had hepatocellular carcinoma and two had cutaneous melanoma. Of the approximately 54 dose-escalation patients, hepatocellular carcinoma was present in around 20, melanoma in around 15, renal cell carcinoma in 9 and head and neck cancer in 9. The dose-escalation cohort was approximately 83% male with a mean age of about 65 years, ranging from roughly 20 to 85. The research as a whole found: In partial responders in the 0.1-3.0 mg/kg groups, normalized peripheral clonal expansion was found to be among the lowest, especially among CD8+ T cells. The antigen specificity of the clonally expanded peripheral T cells was not determined. At doses of 0.1 to 3.0 mg/kg, clonal expansion of both CD4+ and CD8+ T cells in blood was seen between baseline and week 6. On average, CD8+ T cells showed more expanded clones than CD4+ T cells after ivuxolimab. Low levels of normalized T-cell clonal expansion were also seen in some nonresponding patients.

This clone came up once. What antigen it recognizes has not been identified. Base qualities were left out, and no much larger clone turns up one base away. The junction carries 20 bases between V and J, which are trimmed by 0 bases and 7 bases respectively. There are 16 amino acids in the CDR3, from cysteine to phenylalanine inclusive. Of the read, only the CDR3 DNA is kept; its 48 bases are in frame from base 1. CDR1 is given as SGDLS and CDR2 as YYNGEE, both from the germline V gene. For sequencing of the TCRbeta CDR3 region, genomic DNA was extracted from the sorted cells. The immunoSEQ Assay was used for sequencing of TCRbeta CDR3 regions. The clones in this table, taken by TCRdb from immuneACCESS, are in-frame only. Not every clone is retained; where verified, under half of the shortfall comes from an unresolved V gene, and the cause of the rest is unknown. The sample profile shows over 45,000 clones; approximately 80% of them were found once. The biggest ten clones account for roughly 1.5% of the sample.

The trial excluded patients who had a history of autoimmune disease or were on systemic immunosuppression. In every dose cohort, peripheral blood was drawn for TCR sequencing at baseline, cycle 4 day 1, and cycle 7 day 1. Samples were obtained from an open-label, multicenter, first-in-human phase I dose-escalation trial of ivuxolimab. Adults with locally advanced or metastatic melanoma, renal cell, hepatocellular, or head and neck squamous cell carcinoma were enrolled in the trial. CD4+ and CD8+ T cells were sorted separately from peripheral blood before TCR sequencing. The rearranged chain carries TRBV9 and TRBJ2-7; TRBD1 could be the D gene, as 6 bases match. Here the sequenced sample was CD4+ or CD8+ T cells sorted from blood, taken in a trial of the OX40 agonist ivuxolimab. The TCR was taken from an adult with an advanced solid tumor such as melanoma, head and neck, liver or kidney cancer. The DNA sequence is given as TGTGCCAGCAGCGTAGAACCGGGACACATTTTCGGGGAGCAGTACTTC. Its coded protein is CASSVEPGHIFGEQYF. The variable domain in full, with residues beyond the CDR3 obtained from the reference TRBV9 and TRBJ2-7 genes, is DSGVTQTPKHLITATGQRVTLRCSPRSGDLSVYWYQQSLDQGLQFLIQYYNGEERAKGNILERFSAQQFPDLHSELNLSSLELGDSALYFCASSVEPGHIFGEQYFGPGTRLTVT.